This record looks at one T cell receptor (beta chain) sequence and its context. Its antigen is not known. The ends were cut back, 4 bases at V and 4 bases at J, with 16 bases in the middle. The CDR3 contains 15 residues. Germline V lookup: CDR1 DFQATT, CDR2 SNEGSKA (reference sequence). Carrying unique molecular identifiers, the cDNA also gained a universal primer site through template switching. TCRdb independently ran MiXCR on the 5' RACE reads; one entry per CDR3 protein. The table has roughly 630,000 distinct CDR3 sequences, under 8.5% seen once. This sample is part of a study of identical twins. The study, taken as a whole, reports: Part of the zero-insertion signal could reflect confounding by invariant MAIT and iNKT cells. Reduced insertions were recorded for abundant cord blood beta clonotypes, with no such pattern in memory repertoires.

The same sample was also used in a study of yellow fever vaccine responses in identical twins.

This receptor was identified in a woman aged 18-29 years in good health. The rearrangement links TRBV20-1 to TRBJ2-2, with D perhaps matching TRBD1 (8 bases). Sequenced sample: PBMCs. CDR3 sequence (DNA): TGCAGTGCTAAAGCGGGACAGGAGGGCACCGGGGAGCTGTTTTTT. Its translation is CSAKAGQEGTGELFF.